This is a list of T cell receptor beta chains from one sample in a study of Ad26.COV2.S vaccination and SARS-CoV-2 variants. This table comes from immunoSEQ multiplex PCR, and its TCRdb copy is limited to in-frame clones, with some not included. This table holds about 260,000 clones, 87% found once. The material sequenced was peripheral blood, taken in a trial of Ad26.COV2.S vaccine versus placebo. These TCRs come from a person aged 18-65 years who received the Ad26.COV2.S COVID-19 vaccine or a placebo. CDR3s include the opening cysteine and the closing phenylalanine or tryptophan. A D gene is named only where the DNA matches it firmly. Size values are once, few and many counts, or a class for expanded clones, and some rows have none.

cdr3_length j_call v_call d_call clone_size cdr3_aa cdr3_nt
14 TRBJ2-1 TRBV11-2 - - CASSTPAARNEQFF TGTGCCAGCAGCACACCCGCGGCACGCAATGAGCAGTTCTTC
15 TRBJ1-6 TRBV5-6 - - CASSRAFGSNSPLHF TGTGCCAGCAGTCGGGCCTTCGGAAGTAATTCACCCCTCCACTTT
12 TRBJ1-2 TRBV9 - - CASSPLNYGYTF TGTGCCAGCAGCCCCCTAAACTATGGCTACACCTTC
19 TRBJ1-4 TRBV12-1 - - CASSSPPQSRDSYNEKLFF TGTGCCAGCAGCTCCCCCCCCCAAAGCCGGGACAGCTATAATGAAAAACTGTTTTTT
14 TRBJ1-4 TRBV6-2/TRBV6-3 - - CASSPSGGFEKLFF TGTGCCAGCAGTCCCTCCGGCGGATTTGAAAAACTGTTTTTT
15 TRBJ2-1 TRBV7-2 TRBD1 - CASRTTGGGGNEQFF TGTGCCAGCAGGACGACAGGGGGGGGCGGGAATGAGCAGTTCTTC
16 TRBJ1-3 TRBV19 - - CASHQGRYGSGNTIYF TGTGCCAGCCACCAGGGGAGATATGGCTCTGGAAACACCATATATTTT
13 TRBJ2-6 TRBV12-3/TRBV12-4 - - CASKDPGRGVLTF TGTGCCAGCAAAGATCCGGGTAGGGGCGTCCTGACTTTC
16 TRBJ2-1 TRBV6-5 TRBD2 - CASSWTSSSSYNEQFF TGTGCCAGCAGTTGGACTAGCTCCAGCTCCTACAATGAGCAGTTCTTC
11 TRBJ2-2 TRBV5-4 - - CASSGNGELFF TGTGCCAGCAGTGGGAACGGGGAGCTGTTTTTT
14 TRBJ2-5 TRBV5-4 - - CASSGPDSQETQYF TGTGCCAGCAGCGGACCGGACAGCCAAGAGACCCAGTACTTC
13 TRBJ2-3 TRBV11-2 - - CASSWPRGDTQYF TGTGCCAGCAGTTGGCCCCGGGGGGATACGCAGTATTTT
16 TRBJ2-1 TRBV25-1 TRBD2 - CASSDTTSGGRDEQFF TGTGCCAGCAGTGATACGACTAGCGGGGGGAGGGATGAGCAGTTCTTC
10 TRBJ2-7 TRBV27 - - CASSLYEQYF TGTGCCAGCAGCCTCTACGAGCAGTACTTC
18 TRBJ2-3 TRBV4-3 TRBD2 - CASSPRPGTSGYTDTQYF TGCGCCAGCAGCCCCCGTCCCGGGACTAGCGGATACACAGATACGCAGTATTTT
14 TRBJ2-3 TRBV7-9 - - CASSHGPDTDTQYF TGTGCCAGCAGCCACGGGCCAGACACAGATACGCAGTATTTT
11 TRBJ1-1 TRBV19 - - CASSGWREAFF TGTGCCAGTAGCGGGTGGCGGGAAGCTTTCTTT
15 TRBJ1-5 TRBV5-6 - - CASSSSPGGNQPQHF TGTGCCAGCAGCTCTTCCCCAGGGGGCAATCAGCCCCAGCATTTT
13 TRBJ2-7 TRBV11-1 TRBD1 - CASSSDRTYEQYF TGTGCCAGCAGCTCGGACAGGACCTACGAGCAGTACTTC
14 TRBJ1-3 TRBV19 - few CASRAAGAGNTIYF TGTGCCAGTAGGGCCGCAGGAGCTGGAAACACCATATATTTT
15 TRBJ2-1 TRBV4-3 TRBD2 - CASSQEGSGGDEQFF TGCGCCAGCAGCCAAGAAGGTAGCGGGGGGGATGAGCAGTTCTTC
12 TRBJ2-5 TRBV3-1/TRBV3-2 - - CASSQVAETQYF TGTGCCAGCAGCCAAGTCGCGGAGACCCAGTACTTC
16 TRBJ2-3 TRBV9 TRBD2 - CASSVYSGTSTDTQYF TGTGCCAGCAGCGTATACAGCGGGACTAGCACAGATACGCAGTATTTT
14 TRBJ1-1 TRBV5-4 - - CASSRAGQNTEAFF TGTGCCAGCAGCCGGGCCGGGCAGAACACTGAAGCTTTCTTT
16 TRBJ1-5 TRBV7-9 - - CARGDPPPGTNQPQHF TGTGCCAGGGGGGATCCGCCTCCTGGAACCAATCAGCCCCAGCATTTT
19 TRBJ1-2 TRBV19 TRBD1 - CASSIGHRGTGRTSYGYTF TGTGCCAGTAGTATTGGCCACCGGGGGACAGGTAGGACCTCCTATGGCTACACCTTC
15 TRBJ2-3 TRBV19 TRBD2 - CASSIAGGVADTQYF TGTGCCAGTAGTATCGCGGGAGGGGTGGCAGATACGCAGTATTTT